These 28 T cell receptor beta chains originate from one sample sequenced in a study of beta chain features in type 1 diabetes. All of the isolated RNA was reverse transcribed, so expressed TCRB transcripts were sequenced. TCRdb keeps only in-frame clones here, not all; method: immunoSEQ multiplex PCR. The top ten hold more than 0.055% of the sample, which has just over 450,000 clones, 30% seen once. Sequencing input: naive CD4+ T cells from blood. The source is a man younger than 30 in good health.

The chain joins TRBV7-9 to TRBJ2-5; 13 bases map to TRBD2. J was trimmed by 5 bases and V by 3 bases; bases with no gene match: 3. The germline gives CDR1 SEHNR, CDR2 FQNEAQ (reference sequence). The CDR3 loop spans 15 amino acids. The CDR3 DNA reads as TGTGCCAGCAGCTTTGGACTAGCGGGAGCGGAGACCCAGTACTTC. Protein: CASSFGLAGAETQYF.

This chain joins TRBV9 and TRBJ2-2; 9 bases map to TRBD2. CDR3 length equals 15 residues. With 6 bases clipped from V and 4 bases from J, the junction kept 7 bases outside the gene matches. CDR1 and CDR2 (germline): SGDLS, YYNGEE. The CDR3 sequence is CASTPSGTGTGELFF. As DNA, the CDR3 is TGTGCCAGCACTCCTAGCGGGACGGGCACCGGGGAGCTGTTTTTT.

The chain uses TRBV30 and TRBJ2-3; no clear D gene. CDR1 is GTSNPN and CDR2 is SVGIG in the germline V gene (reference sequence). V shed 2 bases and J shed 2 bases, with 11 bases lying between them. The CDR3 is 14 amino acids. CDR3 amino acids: CAWSTGLLTDTQYF. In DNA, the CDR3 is TGTGCCTGGAGTACTGGGCTACTCACAGATACGCAGTATTTT.

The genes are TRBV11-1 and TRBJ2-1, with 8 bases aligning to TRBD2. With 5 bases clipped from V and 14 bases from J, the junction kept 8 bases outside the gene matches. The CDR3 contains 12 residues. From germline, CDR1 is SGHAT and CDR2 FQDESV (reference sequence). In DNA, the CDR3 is TGTGCCAGCAGCCAGACTGAGCGGGGGAAGTTCTTC. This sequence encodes CASSQTERGKFF.

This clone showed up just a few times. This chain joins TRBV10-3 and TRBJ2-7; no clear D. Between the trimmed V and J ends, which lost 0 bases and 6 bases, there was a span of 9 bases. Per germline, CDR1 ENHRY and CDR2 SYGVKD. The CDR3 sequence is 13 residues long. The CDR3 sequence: CAISESQGAEQYF. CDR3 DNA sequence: TGTGCCATCAGTGAGTCTCAAGGAGCCGAGCAGTACTTC.

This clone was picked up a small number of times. In DNA, the CDR3 is TGCAGCGTTGGTGAGGACATCCACGAGCAGTACTTC. It translates to CSVGEDIHEQYF. The chain joins TRBV29-1 to TRBJ2-7, with a tentative D call TRBD1 (5 bases). Per the germline V gene, CDR1 is SQVTM and CDR2 is ANQGSEA. This CDR3 spans 12 amino acids. V lost 4 bases, J lost 5 bases, and 12 bases lay in between.

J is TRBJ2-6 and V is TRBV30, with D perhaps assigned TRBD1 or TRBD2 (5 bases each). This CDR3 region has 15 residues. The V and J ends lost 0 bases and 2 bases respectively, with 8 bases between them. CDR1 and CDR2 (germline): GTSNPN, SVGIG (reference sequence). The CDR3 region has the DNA TGTGCCTGGAGTGTAATGGGGGCTGGGGCCAACGTCCTGACTTTC. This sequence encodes CAWSVMGAGANVLTF.

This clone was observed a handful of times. The CDR3 spells CASSSGLAGGYEQYF. CDR3 bases: TGTGCCAGCAGCTCGGGACTAGCGGGAGGCTACGAGCAGTACTTC. This chain joins TRBV7-6 and TRBJ2-7, with 15 nucleotides matching TRBD2. This CDR3 has 15 amino acids. V lost 4 bases, J lost 3 bases, and 1 base stayed unmatched. The V gene's germline CDR1 is SGHVS and CDR2 FNYEAQ.

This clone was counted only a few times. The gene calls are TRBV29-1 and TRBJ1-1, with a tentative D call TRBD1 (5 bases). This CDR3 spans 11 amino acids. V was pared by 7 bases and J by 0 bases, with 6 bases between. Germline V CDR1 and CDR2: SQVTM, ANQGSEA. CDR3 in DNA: TGCAGCGCCAGGGTGAACACTGAAGCTTTCTTT. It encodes CSARVNTEAFF.

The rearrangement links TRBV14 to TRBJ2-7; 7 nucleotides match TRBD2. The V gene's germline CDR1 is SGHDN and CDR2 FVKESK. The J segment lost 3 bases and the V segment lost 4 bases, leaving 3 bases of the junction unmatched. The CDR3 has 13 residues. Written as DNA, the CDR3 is TGTGCCAGCAGCCTGGGACTACTCTACGAGCAGTACTTC. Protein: CASSLGLLYEQYF.

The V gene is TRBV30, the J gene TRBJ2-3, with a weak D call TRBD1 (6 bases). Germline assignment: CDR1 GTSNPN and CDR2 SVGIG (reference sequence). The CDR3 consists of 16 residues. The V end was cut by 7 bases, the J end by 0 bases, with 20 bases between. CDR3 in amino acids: CAFSPGTQYSTDTQYF. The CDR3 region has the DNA TGTGCCTTTTCACCCGGGACACAATATAGCACAGATACGCAGTATTTT.

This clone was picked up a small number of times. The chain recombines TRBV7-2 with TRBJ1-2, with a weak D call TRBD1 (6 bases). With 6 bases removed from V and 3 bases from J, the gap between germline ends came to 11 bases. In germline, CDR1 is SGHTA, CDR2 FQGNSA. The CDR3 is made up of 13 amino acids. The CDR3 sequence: CASSYRTDYGYTF. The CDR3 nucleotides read TGTGCCAGCAGTTATCGGACAGACTATGGCTACACCTTC.

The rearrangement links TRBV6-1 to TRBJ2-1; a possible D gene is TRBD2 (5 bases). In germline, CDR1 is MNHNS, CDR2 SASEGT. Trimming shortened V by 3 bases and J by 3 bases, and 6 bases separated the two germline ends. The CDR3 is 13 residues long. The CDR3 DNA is TGTGCCAGCAGTGACCGGGACTACAATGAGCAGTTCTTC. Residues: CASSDRDYNEQFF.

The CDR3 spells CASTLGTGLHEQYF. The CDR3 DNA follows: TGTGCCAGCACCTTAGGCACAGGGCTCCACGAGCAGTACTTC. J is TRBJ2-7 and V is TRBV28; TRBD1 might be the D (6 bases). CDR1 is MDHEN, CDR2 SYDVKM, per germline. V was clipped by 7 bases and J by 5 bases, with 18 bases between them. CDR3 length equals 14 residues.

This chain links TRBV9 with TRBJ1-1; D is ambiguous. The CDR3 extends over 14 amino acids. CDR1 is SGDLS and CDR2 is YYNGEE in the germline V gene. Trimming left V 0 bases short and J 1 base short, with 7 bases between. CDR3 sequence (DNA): TGTGCCAGCAGCGTAGTGGCAGGGAACACTGAAGCTTTCTTT. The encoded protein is CASSVVAGNTEAFF.

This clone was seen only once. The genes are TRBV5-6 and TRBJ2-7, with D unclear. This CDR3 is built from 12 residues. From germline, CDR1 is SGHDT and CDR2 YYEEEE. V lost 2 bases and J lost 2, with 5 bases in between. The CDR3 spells CASSLYTYEQYF. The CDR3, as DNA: TGTGCCAGCAGCTTATACACCTACGAGCAGTACTTC.

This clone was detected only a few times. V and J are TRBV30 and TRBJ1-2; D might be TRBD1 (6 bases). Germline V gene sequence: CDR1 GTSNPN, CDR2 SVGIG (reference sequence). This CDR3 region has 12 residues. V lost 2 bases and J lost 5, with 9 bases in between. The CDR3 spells CAWSRQVYGYTF. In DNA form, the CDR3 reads TGTGCCTGGAGTCGACAGGTATATGGCTACACCTTC. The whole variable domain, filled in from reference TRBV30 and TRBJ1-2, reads SQTIHQWPATLVQPVGSPLSLECTVEGTSNPNLYWYRQAAGRGLQLLFYSVGIGQISSEVPQNLSASRPQDRQFILSSKKLLLSDSGFYLCAWSRQVYGYTFGSGTRLTVV.

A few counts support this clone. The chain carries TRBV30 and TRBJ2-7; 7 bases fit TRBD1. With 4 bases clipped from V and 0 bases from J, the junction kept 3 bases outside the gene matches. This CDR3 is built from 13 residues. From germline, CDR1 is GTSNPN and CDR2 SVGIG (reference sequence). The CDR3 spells CAWTGQFSYEQYF. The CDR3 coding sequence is TGTGCCTGGACGGGACAGTTCTCCTACGAGCAGTACTTC.

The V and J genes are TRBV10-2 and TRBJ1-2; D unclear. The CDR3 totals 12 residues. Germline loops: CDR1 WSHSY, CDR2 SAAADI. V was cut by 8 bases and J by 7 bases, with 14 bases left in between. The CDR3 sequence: CASHATLSGYTF. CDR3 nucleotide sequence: TGCGCCAGCCACGCAACCCTAAGTGGCTACACCTTC.

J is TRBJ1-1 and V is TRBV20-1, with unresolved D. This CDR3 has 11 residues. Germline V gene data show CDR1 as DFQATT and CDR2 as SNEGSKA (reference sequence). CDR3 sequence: CRAGMNTEAFF. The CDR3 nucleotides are TGCAGGGCAGGAATGAACACTGAAGCTTTCTTT.

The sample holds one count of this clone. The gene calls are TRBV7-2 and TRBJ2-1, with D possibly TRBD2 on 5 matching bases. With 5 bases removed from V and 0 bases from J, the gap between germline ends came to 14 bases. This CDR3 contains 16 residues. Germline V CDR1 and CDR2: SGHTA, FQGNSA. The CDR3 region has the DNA TGTGCCAGCAGCCCCCAACTAGGACTCTCCTACAATGAGCAGTTCTTC. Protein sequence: CASSPQLGLSYNEQFF.

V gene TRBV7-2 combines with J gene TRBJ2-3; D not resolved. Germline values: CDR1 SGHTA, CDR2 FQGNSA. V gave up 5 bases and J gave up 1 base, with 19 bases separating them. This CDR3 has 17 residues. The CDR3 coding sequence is TGTGCCAGCAGCGGGCGCGTCACGGCATGGGGCACAGATACGCAGTATTTT. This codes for CASSGRVTAWGTDTQYF.

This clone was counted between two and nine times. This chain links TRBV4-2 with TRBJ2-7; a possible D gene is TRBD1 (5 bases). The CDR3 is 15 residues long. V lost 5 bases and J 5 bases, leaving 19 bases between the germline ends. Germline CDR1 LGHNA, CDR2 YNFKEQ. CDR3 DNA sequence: TGTGCCAGCAGCACACGTCAGGGCTCCCTCCACGAGCAGTACTTC. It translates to CASSTRQGSLHEQYF.

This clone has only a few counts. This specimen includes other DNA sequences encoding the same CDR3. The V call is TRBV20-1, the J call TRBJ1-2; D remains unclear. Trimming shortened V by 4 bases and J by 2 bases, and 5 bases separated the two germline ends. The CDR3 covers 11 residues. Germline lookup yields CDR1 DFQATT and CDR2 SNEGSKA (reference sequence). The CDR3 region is CSATGNYGYTF. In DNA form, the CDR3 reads TGCAGTGCTACTGGGAACTATGGCTACACCTTC.

Written as DNA, the CDR3 is TGTGCCAGCAGCAGGGGGGCCGCGAACACTGAAGCTTTCTTT. Translation: CASSRGAANTEAFF. This chain joins TRBV7-6 and TRBJ1-1; perhaps TRBD1 as D (6 bases). The V gene's germline CDR1 is SGHVS and CDR2 FNYEAQ. Trimming left V 5 bases short and J 1 base short, with 11 bases between. This CDR3 has 14 residues. The full variable domain, rest sourced from reference TRBV7-6 and TRBJ1-1, is GAGVSQSPRYKVTKRGQDVALRCDPISGHVSLYWYRQALGQGPEFLTYFNYEAQQDKSGLPNDRFSAERPEGSISTLTIQRTEQRDSAMYRCASSRGAANTEAFFGQGTRLTVV.

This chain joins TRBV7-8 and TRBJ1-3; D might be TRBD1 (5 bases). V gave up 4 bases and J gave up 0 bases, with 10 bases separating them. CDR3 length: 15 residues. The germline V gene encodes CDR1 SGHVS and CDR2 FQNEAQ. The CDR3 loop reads CASSSRRDSGNTIYF. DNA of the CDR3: TGTGCCAGCAGCTCCCGCAGGGACTCTGGAAACACCATATATTTT.

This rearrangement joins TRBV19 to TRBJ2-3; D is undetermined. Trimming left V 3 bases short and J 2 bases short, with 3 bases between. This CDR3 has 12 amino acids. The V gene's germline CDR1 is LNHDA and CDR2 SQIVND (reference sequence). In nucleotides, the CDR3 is TGTGCCAGTAGTATCTCCACAGATACGCAGTATTTT. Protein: CASSISTDTQYF.

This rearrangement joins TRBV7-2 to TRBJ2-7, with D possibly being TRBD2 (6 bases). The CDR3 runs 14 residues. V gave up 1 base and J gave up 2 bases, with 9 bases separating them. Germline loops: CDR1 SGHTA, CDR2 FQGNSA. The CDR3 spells CASSLGPGAYEQYF. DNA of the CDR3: TGTGCCAGCAGCTTAGGACCGGGAGCCTACGAGCAGTACTTC. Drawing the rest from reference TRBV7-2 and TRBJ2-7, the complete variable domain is GAGVSQSPSNKVTEKGKDVELRCDPISGHTALYWYRQSLGQGLEFLIYFQGNSAPDKSGLPSDRFSAERTGGSVSTLTIQRTQQEDSAVYLCASSLGPGAYEQYFGPGTRLTVT.